These T cell receptor beta chains were read from a single sample in a study of blood T cells in healthy people across ages. In TCRdb, the 5' RACE reads were re-called with MiXCR into one record per CDR3 protein. Of roughly 700,000 distinct CDR3 sequences in the sample, approximately 50% were seen once. Sequencing used blood. The receptors derive from a woman aged 60-70 years in good health. CDR3s include the opening cysteine and the closing phenylalanine or tryptophan. Fields, in order: J gene, clone size, D gene, V gene, CDR3 DNA, CDR3 protein. The D gene is left open where the match is weak. For some rows the clone size is stated as once, few or many, or as a class when expanded; others skip it.

J: TRBJ2-1
size: few
D: TRBD2
V: TRBV2
DNA: TGTGCCAGCAGCCAGACTAGCGGGAGGGTGAATGAGCAGTTCTTC
CDR3: CASSQTSGRVNEQFF

J: TRBJ1-1
size: .
D: .
V: TRBV2
DNA: TGTGCCAGCAGAGAGGGGAGTGAAGCTTTCTTT
CDR3: CASREGSEAFF

J: TRBJ2-7
size: .
D: .
V: TRBV4-1
DNA: TGCGCCAGCAGCCAAGACGGGGGCAGTTCCGAGCAGTACTTC
CDR3: CASSQDGGSSEQYF

J: TRBJ2-1
size: once
D: TRBD2
V: TRBV7-3
DNA: TGTGCCTGCAGCGTCGCGGGAGGGGAGAATGAGCAGTTCTTC
CDR3: CACSVAGGENEQFF

J: TRBJ2-1
size: .
D: TRBD2
V: TRBV7-3
DNA: TGTGCCAGCAGCCCCCAGCTAGCGGCCTACAATGAGCAGTTCTTC
CDR3: CASSPQLAAYNEQFF

J: TRBJ2-1
size: .
D: TRBD2
V: TRBV4-3
DNA: TGCGCCAGCAGCCGTGCCCGGACTAGCGGGTCCTACAATGAGCAGTTCTTC
CDR3: CASSRARTSGSYNEQFF

J: TRBJ2-5
size: .
D: TRBD2
V: TRBV20-1
DNA: TGCAATGCTATCCGACTAGCGGGAGGGCTTTACAATGAGCAGTACTTC
CDR3: CNAIRLAGGLYNEQYF

J: TRBJ2-5
size: few
D: .
V: TRBV7-2
DNA: TGTGCCAGCAGCTTAGCGCCGGGGCGGAGAAAAGAGACCCAGTACTTC
CDR3: CASSLAPGRRKETQYF

J: TRBJ2-7
size: .
D: TRBD2
V: TRBV20-1
DNA: TGCAGTGCGGTTGGGACTAGCGGGAGCTCCTACGAGCAGTACTTC
CDR3: CSAVGTSGSSYEQYF

J: TRBJ2-5
size: .
D: .
V: TRBV28
DNA: TGTGACAGCAGCGACAACAGGAAGCAGTACTTC
CDR3: CDSSDNRKQYF

J: TRBJ2-4
size: .
D: TRBD1
V: TRBV7-2
DNA: TGTGCCAGCAGCTTAGCGCGCAGTCCCGGGACAGGGCTTCAGCTAGCCAAAAACATTCAGTACTTC
CDR3: CASSLARSPGTGLQLAKNIQYF

J: TRBJ2-5
size: .
D: TRBD2
V: TRBV9
DNA: TGTGCCAGCAGCGTTCTAGCGGGAGTCCAAGAGACCCAGTACTTC
CDR3: CASSVLAGVQETQYF

J: TRBJ2-3
size: .
D: TRBD1
V: TRBV6-2/TRBV6-3
DNA: TGTGCCAGCAGTCCAGGGACAGCCCTAGCAGATACGCAGTATTTT
CDR3: CASSPGTALADTQYF

J: TRBJ1-4
size: .
D: TRBD1
V: TRBV2
DNA: TGTGCCAGCAGTGAGTGGACAGGGCCAAGCGAAAAACTGTTTTTT
CDR3: CASSEWTGPSEKLFF

J: TRBJ2-1
size: .
D: .
V: TRBV4-2
DNA: TGTGCCAGCGGGGTAGGGGCCTATGAGCAGTTCTTC
CDR3: CASGVGAYEQFF

J: TRBJ2-5
size: few
D: TRBD2
V: TRBV29-1
DNA: TGCAGCGTCGGTTCGACTAGCGGGCTGTACTTC
CDR3: CSVGSTSGLYF

J: TRBJ2-5
size: .
D: .
V: TRBV20-1
DNA: TGCAGTGCTAGAGAAGGGGTTGCAAGGCAGTACTTC
CDR3: CSAREGVARQYF

J: TRBJ1-2
size: many
D: .
V: TRBV20-1
DNA: TGCAGTGCTAGAGAGAGCGCGGCCTATGGCTACACCTTC
CDR3: CSARESAAYGYTF

J: TRBJ2-5
size: .
D: .
V: TRBV2
DNA: TGTGCCAGCAGTGATAGGAGAGAAGAGACCCAGTACTTC
CDR3: CASSDRREETQYF

J: TRBJ1-1
size: few
D: .
V: TRBV29-1
DNA: TGCAGCGTTGTGGGTACTGAAGCTTTCTTT
CDR3: CSVVGTEAFF

J: TRBJ2-5
size: many
D: .
V: TRBV5-5
DNA: TGTGCCAGCCGTTTGGGGGGAGAGACCCAGTACTTC
CDR3: CASRLGGETQYF

J: TRBJ2-7
size: .
D: .
V: TRBV27
DNA: TGTGCCAGCAGTTTAACTAGGACAGACCCCTCCTACGAGCAGTACTTC
CDR3: CASSLTRTDPSYEQYF